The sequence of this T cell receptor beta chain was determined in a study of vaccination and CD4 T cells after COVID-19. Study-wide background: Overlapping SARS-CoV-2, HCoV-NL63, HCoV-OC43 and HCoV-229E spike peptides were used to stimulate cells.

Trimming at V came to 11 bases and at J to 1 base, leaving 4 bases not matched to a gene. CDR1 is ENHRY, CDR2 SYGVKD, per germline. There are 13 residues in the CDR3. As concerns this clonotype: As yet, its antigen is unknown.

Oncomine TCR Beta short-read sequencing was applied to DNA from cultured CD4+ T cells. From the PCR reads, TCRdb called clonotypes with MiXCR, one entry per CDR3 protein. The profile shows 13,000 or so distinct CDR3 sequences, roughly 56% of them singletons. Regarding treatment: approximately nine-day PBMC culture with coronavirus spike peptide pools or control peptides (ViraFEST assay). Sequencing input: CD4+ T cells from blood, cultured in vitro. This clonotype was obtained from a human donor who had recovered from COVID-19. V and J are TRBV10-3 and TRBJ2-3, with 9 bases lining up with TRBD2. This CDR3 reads CASRGRGTDTQYF. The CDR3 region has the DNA TGTGCCTCCCGCGGGAGGGGCACAGATACGCAGTATTTT.